This T cell receptor (beta chain) was observed in a study of blood T cells in healthy people across ages. Study-level findings and limits: Estimates based on one million T cells were treated as lower bounds. Age advanced and TCR beta diversity per million T cells fell, roughly linearly.

In the case of this clonotype: What it binds is not known.

PBMCs numbering at least 7 million were isolated per sample. Through a sample-barcoded 5' primer and a J-beta primer mix, a second PCR was run for 7 to 11 cycles. One entry per CDR3 protein, called by TCRdb with MiXCR from the 5' RACE reads. The data hold approximately 800,000 distinct CDR3 sequences, with roughly 40% observed a single time. J gave up 6 bases and V 4 bases, and 8 bases lay outside the gene matches. This CDR3 region has 14 residues. Per germline, CDR1 MNHEY and CDR2 SMNVEV (reference sequence). The rearrangement joins TRBV27 to TRBJ1-2, with 7 bases matching TRBD1. The TCR originated in a man aged 18 to 29 in good health. Sequencing used blood. The chain's CDR3 is CASSSHRGEDGYTF. CDR3 DNA: TGTGCCAGCAGTTCACACAGGGGAGAGGATGGCTACACCTTC.